These 21 T cell receptor beta chains were sequenced from one sample in a study of identical twins. TCRdb used MiXCR to reprocess the 5' RACE reads, holding one entry per CDR3 protein. The data show 450,000 or so distinct CDR3 sequences, approximately 24% seen once. Another study also made use of these data, one on T cells expressing NK-cell markers.

The sequenced sample was CD4+ T cells sorted from blood. The receptor source for this set is a woman aged 18-29 years in good health.

This clonotype was found a few times. The chain has TRBV7-9 and TRBJ2-2; 10 bases map to TRBD2. CDR3 length equals 17 residues. The germline CDR1 and CDR2 sequences are SEHNR and FQNEAQ (reference sequence). Germline trimming cut 6 bases from V and 6 bases from J; bases unmatched to any gene: 13. This CDR3 reads CASSPIVLAGEAGELFF. The CDR3 bases are TGTGCCAGCAGTCCGATCGTGCTAGCGGGGGAGGCCGGGGAGCTGTTTTTT.

This clonotype turned up a few times. CDR3 region: CASAFLGGNQPQHF. The CDR3 nucleotides read TGTGCCAGCGCTTTCTTGGGCGGGAATCAGCCCCAGCATTTT. J is TRBJ1-5 and V is TRBV2; no clear D gene. This CDR3 spans 14 amino acids. Germline V gene lookup returns CDR1 SNHLY and CDR2 FYNNEI. V lost 8 bases, J lost 4 bases, and 15 bases lay in between.

This clonotype has a handful of counts. The V gene is TRBV13, the J gene TRBJ2-3; 8 bases fit TRBD2. Germline lookup yields CDR1 PRHDT and CDR2 FYEKMQ (reference sequence). V was clipped by 5 bases and J by 4 bases; unmatched bases: 20. CDR3 size: 19 residues. CDR3 sequence (DNA): TGTGCCAGCAGCCAGGGACTAGGCACGGTGTCTATCCGATCAGATACGCAGTATTTT. Its protein is CASSQGLGTVSIRSDTQYF.

This clonotype was detected a few times. This chain connects TRBV12-3 or TRBV12-4 to TRBJ1-2; D gene ambiguous. Trimming removed 5 bases at V and 7 bases at J, with 17 bases between. The CDR3 is 14 residues long. The CDR3 protein is CASSTSPDVAGYTF. CDR3 nucleotides: TGTGCCAGCAGTACCAGCCCGGACGTTGCTGGCTACACCTTC.

The chain has TRBV5-1 and TRBJ2-5; D is ambiguous. V shed 4 bases and J shed 3 bases, with 13 bases lying between them. CDR3 size: 14 residues. CDR1 is SGHRS and CDR2 is YFSETQ in the germline V gene. The CDR3 nucleotides read TGCGCCAGCAGCCATTCGACGGTAGAAGAGACCCAGTACTTC. Translated: CASSHSTVEETQYF. Full variable domain (outside the CDR3, taken from reference TRBV5-1 and TRBJ2-5): KAGVTQTPRYLIKTRGQQVTLSCSPISGHRSVSWYQQTPGQGLQFLFEYFSETQRNKGNFPGRFSGRQFSNSRSEMNVSTLELGDSALYLCASSHSTVEETQYFGPGTRLLVL.

This clonotype was detected only a few times. CDR3 nucleotides: TGTGCCAGCAGGGCCGAGGGGGGTATCAACGAGCAGTACTTC. This gives the protein CASRAEGGINEQYF. J is TRBJ2-7 and V is TRBV12-3 or TRBV12-4; D possibly uses TRBD1 or TRBD2 (6 bases each). This CDR3 has 14 amino acids. Trimming shortened V by 6 bases and J by 5 bases, and 17 bases separated the two germline ends.

This clonotype turned up a few times. The chain is built from TRBV20-1 and TRBJ1-3; no clear D gene. The CDR3 extends over 14 amino acids. V was shortened by 0 bases and J by 6 bases, with 12 bases between the two germline ends. The V gene's germline CDR1 is DFQATT and CDR2 SNEGSKA (reference sequence). The CDR3 DNA reads TGCAGTGCTAGAGACTCCACGACGGCAAACACCATATATTTT. It codes for CSARDSTTANTIYF.

This clonotype was counted between two and nine times. The chain recombines TRBV5-6 with TRBJ2-5; D gene unclear. Trimming took 0 bases from V and 4 from J, leaving 7 bases between them. Germline V gives CDR1 SGHDT, CDR2 YYEEEE. The CDR3 covers 13 residues. The CDR3 sequence: CASSLDIRETQYF. CDR3 in DNA: TGTGCCAGCAGCTTGGATATTCGAGAGACCCAGTACTTC.

This clonotype was seen a few times. The chain couples TRBV20-1 to TRBJ1-1, with D uncertain. V was shortened by 0 bases and J by 4 bases, with 18 bases between the two germline ends. The germline CDR1 and CDR2 sequences are DFQATT and SNEGSKA (reference sequence). The CDR3 is made up of 16 amino acids. CDR3 sequence: CSARDPGVPRTTEAFF. The CDR3 DNA sequence: TGCAGTGCTAGAGATCCCGGGGTCCCCCGAACCACTGAAGCTTTCTTT.

The CDR3 here is CASTLTGRTEAFF. In nucleotides, the CDR3 is TGTGCCAGCACCTTAACGGGGCGCACTGAAGCTTTCTTT. The V call is TRBV6-2 or TRBV6-3, the J call TRBJ1-1, with D tentatively TRBD1 (5 bases). Germline V gene sequence: CDR1 MNHEY, CDR2 SVGEGT. CDR3 length: 13 residues. Trimming took 7 bases from V and 4 from J, leaving 13 bases between them.

This clonotype was seen more than once but under ten times. The chain carries TRBV3-1 and TRBJ2-7; D gene unclear. The V end lost 5 bases, the J end lost 10 bases, and 21 bases lay between the germline ends. CDR1 is LGHDT and CDR2 is YNNKEL in the germline V gene (reference sequence). The CDR3 is made up of 14 amino acids. The CDR3, as DNA: TGTGCCAGCAGCGCCTCGACCACTATGGAAACTCAGTACTTC. Translated: CASSASTTMETQYF.

This clonotype was observed a handful of times. V gene TRBV7-6 combines with J gene TRBJ2-6; TRBD2 is a possible D gene (7 bases). V lost 8 bases and J 1 base, leaving 12 bases between the germline ends. CDR3 length equals 15 residues. The germline V gene encodes CDR1 SGHVS and CDR2 FNYEAQ. The CDR3 DNA sequence: TGTGCCAGCTCTAGGGGGGGATCTGGGGCCAACGTCCTGACTTTC. The encoded protein is CASSRGGSGANVLTF.

This clonotype was seen more than once but under ten times. The chain links TRBV6-2 or TRBV6-3 to TRBJ2-5; TRBD2 might be the D (6 bases). Trimming took 8 bases from V and 7 from J, leaving 17 bases between them. The V gene's germline CDR1 is MNHEY and CDR2 SVGEGT. The CDR3 runs 13 residues. The CDR3 spells CASARTTVGTQYF. The CDR3 nucleotides are TGTGCCAGCGCGCGGACTACTGTGGGGACCCAGTACTTC.

This sequence joins TRBV11-2 and TRBJ2-5, with 11 bases identical to TRBD2. From germline, CDR1 is SGHAT and CDR2 FQNNGV. The trim removed 6 bases at V and 6 bases at J, leaving 18 bases unmatched. The CDR3 runs 18 residues. CDR3 bases: TGTGCCAGCAGTCCACTAGCGGGGGCTAAAAGCTCCCAGAAGACCCAGTACTTC. Protein product: CASSPLAGAKSSQKTQYF.

The chain uses TRBV9 and TRBJ2-3; TRBD2 matches at 10 bases. This CDR3 is built from 16 residues. With 3 bases clipped from V and 0 bases from J, the junction kept 4 bases outside the gene matches. Germline V CDR1 and CDR2: SGDLS, YYNGEE. The CDR3 region has the DNA TGTGCCAGCAGCGAGACTAGCGGGTCTAGCACAGATACGCAGTATTTT. Amino acid sequence: CASSETSGSSTDTQYF.

In this sample, this clonotype turned up a few times. The gene calls are TRBV29-1 and TRBJ2-5; TRBD1 agrees at 8 bases. The germline V gene encodes CDR1 SQVTM and CDR2 ANQGSEA. The CDR3 covers 14 residues. With 6 bases clipped from V and 5 bases from J, the junction kept 11 bases outside the gene matches. The CDR3 sequence is CSVLTPGGRETQYF. The CDR3 coding sequence is TGCAGCGTGCTAACTCCAGGGGGCAGGGAGACCCAGTACTTC.

The chain links TRBV20-1 to TRBJ2-1; D may be TRBD2 (6 bases). V lost 3 bases, J lost 8 bases, and 14 bases lay in between. Germline V gives CDR1 DFQATT, CDR2 SNEGSKA (reference sequence). The CDR3 is 13 amino acids. CDR3 sequence (DNA): TGCAGTGCTAGCCTTCGTTCGGGAGATGAGCAGTTCTTC. This translates into CSASLRSGDEQFF.

Here the CDR3 DNA reads TGCAGCGCTCTCGCCGGGACCGAATATGGCTACACCTTC. Protein sequence: CSALAGTEYGYTF. The chain couples TRBV29-1 to TRBJ1-2; a possible D gene is TRBD1 (5 bases). The CDR3 is 13 residues long. Germline V gene sequence: CDR1 SQVTM, CDR2 ANQGSEA. The V end was cut by 7 bases, the J end by 5 bases, with 17 bases between.

V is TRBV3-1 and J is TRBJ1-5, with D tentatively TRBD1 (5 bases). Trimming removed 4 bases at V and 1 base at J, with 14 bases between. CDR3 length: 16 residues. Germline-derived CDR1 and CDR2 are LGHDT and YNNKEL (reference sequence). CDR3 DNA sequence: TGTGCCAGCAGCCCCTCGCAGGGCGGGAGCAATCAGCCCCAGCATTTT. Its translation is CASSPSQGGSNQPQHF.

The chain recombines TRBV9 with TRBJ2-5; D possibly uses TRBD1 or TRBD2 (5 bases each). V dropped 4 bases and J dropped 5 bases, with 12 bases sitting between them. Per germline, CDR1 SGDLS and CDR2 YYNGEE. CDR3 length: 13 residues. Written as DNA, the CDR3 is TGTGCCAGCAGCTCCAGACAGCGGGAGACCCAGTACTTC. This sequence encodes CASSSRQRETQYF.

The CDR3 reads CASSRSWGGSFYEQYF. Written as DNA, the CDR3 is TGCGCCAGCAGTCGGTCCTGGGGGGGCTCCTTCTACGAGCAGTACTTC. V gene TRBV10-1 combines with J gene TRBJ2-7, with TRBD2 as a possible D gene (7 bases). The CDR3 runs 16 residues. Germline CDR1 WNHNN, CDR2 SYGVQD (reference sequence). V was shortened by 5 bases and J by 3 bases, with 20 bases between the two germline ends.